This TCR beta chain was captured by sequencing in a study of shared clonotypes between healthy human individuals. The assay was immunoSEQ multiplex PCR, and TCRdb's table has in-frame clones only and misses some. Counted here are more than 2,000,000 clones, approximately 92% occurring once; the ten biggest clones make up over 0.12%. This TCR derives from a man aged 18 to 30 in good health. The sequenced material came from naive CD4+ T cells sorted from blood. Indicated subset: CD45RA+ positively selected.

CDR3 sequence: CASSLSGLAGGRNEQFF. The CDR3 DNA follows: TGTGCCAGCAGCTTATCTGGACTAGCGGGGGGAAGGAATGAGCAGTTCTTC. The chain joins TRBV11-2 to TRBJ2-1; TRBD2 matches at 14 bases. J was trimmed by 7 bases and V by 2 bases; bases with no gene match: 7. The germline CDR1 and CDR2 sequences are SGHAT and FQNNGV. The CDR3 totals 17 residues.